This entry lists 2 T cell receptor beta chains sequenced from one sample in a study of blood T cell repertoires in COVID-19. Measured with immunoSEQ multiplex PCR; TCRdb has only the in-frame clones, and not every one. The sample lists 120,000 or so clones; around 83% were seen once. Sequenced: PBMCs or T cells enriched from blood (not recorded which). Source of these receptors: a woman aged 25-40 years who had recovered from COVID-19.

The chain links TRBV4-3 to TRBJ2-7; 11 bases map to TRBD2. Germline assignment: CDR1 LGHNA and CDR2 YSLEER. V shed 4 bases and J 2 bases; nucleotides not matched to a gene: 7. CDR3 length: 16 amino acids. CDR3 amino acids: CASSRLLAGGPYEQYF. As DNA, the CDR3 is TGCGCCAGCAGCCGACTATTAGCGGGAGGGCCCTACGAGCAGTACTTC.

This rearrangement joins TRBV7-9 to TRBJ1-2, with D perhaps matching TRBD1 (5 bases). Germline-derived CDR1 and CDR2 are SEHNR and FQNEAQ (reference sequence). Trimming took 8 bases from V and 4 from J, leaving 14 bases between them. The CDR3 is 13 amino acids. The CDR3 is CASAPTDFYGYTF. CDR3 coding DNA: TGTGCCAGCGCCCCGACAGATTTCTATGGCTACACCTTC.